The subject of this entry is one T cell receptor beta chain. Its antigen is currently unknown. Sequencing was performed with immunoSEQ multiplex PCR; in TCRdb, only in-frame clones are kept and a portion is missing. The sample yields over 80,000 clones, 75% to 95% seen once. This record belongs to a study of OX40 agonist ivuxolimab in advanced cancers. For the study at large: As their treatment, patients were administered ivuxolimab, an agonistic anti-OX40 (CD134) antibody.

This CDR3 has 13 amino acids. V was shortened by 2 bases and J by 13 bases, with 15 bases between the two germline ends. Per the germline V gene, CDR1 is GTSNPN and CDR2 is SVGIG (reference sequence). Findings and caveats of the study: A proportion of nonresponders additionally exhibited low normalized T-cell clonal expansion.

The J gene is TRBJ1-6, the V gene TRBV30, with no clear D. This sample comprised CD4+ or CD8+ T cells sorted from blood, obtained in a trial of the OX40 agonist ivuxolimab. This clonotype was obtained from an adult with an advanced solid tumor such as melanoma, head and neck, liver or kidney cancer. The CDR3 here is CAWSYRRPSPLHF. Here the CDR3 DNA reads TGTGCCTGGAGTTACCGACGTCCATCGCCCCTCCACTTT.